This TCR beta chain was sequenced during a study of CD8 T cells in ankylosing spondylitis. Study outcomes and limitations: Existing reports had already noted some motif variants in reactive arthritis synovial fluid and blood. Made up of several highly homologous variants, a TCR beta motif appeared characteristic of ankylosing spondylitis blood. In peripheral blood, disease-linked CD8+ clones occurred at relatively low frequencies.

CDR3 size: 11 residues. Germline CDR1 is DFQATT and CDR2 is SNEGSKA (reference sequence). Trimming shortened V by 6 bases and J by 6 bases, and 9 bases separated the two germline ends. Turning to this clonotype: The antigen is unknown.

Quantitative 5'-RACE was performed with molecular barcodes, and it yielded the TCR beta libraries. One entry per CDR3 protein, called by TCRdb with MiXCR from the 5' RACE reads. The table shows fewer than 750,000 distinct CDR3 sequences, with 15% to 20% occurring only once. This clonotype originated in a male donor with ankylosing spondylitis. The J gene is TRBJ2-1, the V gene TRBV20-1, with D possibly matching TRBD1 (6 bases). Sample: blood, either unsorted or a sorted T cell fraction (not recorded which). DNA of the CDR3: TGCAGTGCGGACAGAAGCAATGAGCAGTTCTTC. Amino acids: CSADRSNEQFF.